A selection of T cell receptor beta chains follows, all from one sample in a study of shared clonotypes between healthy human individuals. Assay: immunoSEQ multiplex PCR; the TCRdb copy retains only in-frame clones and omits some. The data hold some 2,500,000 clones, with around 93% observed a single time. The sequenced material came from naive CD4+ T cells from PBMCs. All receptors derive from a man between 18 and 35 years old in good health. Some clones in this sample may be carry-over from other donors' samples. CDR3s include the opening cysteine and the closing phenylalanine or tryptophan. Fields, in order: J gene, CDR3 length, V gene, CDR3 protein.

J gene: TRBJ2-7
CDR3 length: 12
V gene: TRBV6-6
CDR3 protein: CARRDSSYEQYF

J gene: TRBJ2-7
CDR3 length: 13
V gene: TRBV5-5
CDR3 protein: CASSRPPTYEQYF

J gene: TRBJ2-6
CDR3 length: 18
V gene: TRBV9
CDR3 protein: CASSVSVQVGPGANVLTF

J gene: TRBJ1-5
CDR3 length: 16
V gene: TRBV19
CDR3 protein: CASSGWTDTKSQPQHF

J gene: TRBJ1-2
CDR3 length: 14
V gene: TRBV11-2
CDR3 protein: CASSLMALNYGYTF

J gene: TRBJ1-1
CDR3 length: 16
V gene: TRBV27
CDR3 protein: CASISFASYPNTEAFF

J gene: TRBJ2-3
CDR3 length: 12
V gene: TRBV7-2
CDR3 protein: CASSSPTDTQYF

J gene: TRBJ1-2
CDR3 length: 14
V gene: TRBV5-1
CDR3 protein: CASSPTGESYGYTF

J gene: TRBJ2-5
CDR3 length: 15
V gene: TRBV5-1
CDR3 protein: CASSRGAGGPQTQYF

J gene: TRBJ1-4
CDR3 length: 13
V gene: TRBV19
CDR3 protein: CASSNSFREKLFF